A selection of T cell receptor beta chains follows, all from one sample in a study of PD-1 blockade in classical Hodgkin lymphoma. The method was immunoSEQ multiplex PCR; TCRdb's version includes in-frame clones alone and lacks a portion of them. The sample yields tens of thousands of clones, about two thirds seen once. Sequences were derived from peripheral blood mononuclear cells (PBMCs), sampled before the fourth cycle of nivolumab. These receptors originate from a human donor with classical Hodgkin lymphoma. CDR3s leave out the opening cysteine and the closing phenylalanine or tryptophan.

TRBV4-1	TRBJ1-1	ASSQDTVNTEAF
TRBV19	TRBJ2-1	ASSTLPGSEQF
TRBV30	TRBJ2-7	AWGPHEQY
TRBV9	TRBJ1-2	ASSPLEGSGYT
TRBV7-9	TRBJ2-7	ASSLFSGPGLDEQY
TRBV11-2	TRBJ2-1	ASSLGPGVSYNEQF
TRBV11-3	TRBJ2-2	ASSLAVTGSGPGELF
TRBV2	TRBJ2-1	ASRVGFSYNEQF
TRBV27	TRBJ2-7	ASSPGGTLYSYEQY
TRBV7-8	TRBJ2-1	ASKLSNGGAYNEQF
TRBV28	TRBJ1-4	ASRGWDREKLF
TRBV4-2	TRBJ2-1	ASSQDWNEQF
TRBV5-1	TRBJ1-1	ASSLATGRNTEAF
TRBV21-1	TRBJ1-2	ASSKLEAGPVSWTDGYT
TRBV2	TRBJ2-7	ASSYRWGGSYEQY
TRBV2	TRBJ1-5	ASRLRDNSNQPQH
TRBV7-6	NA	ASSRDSSYEQY
TRBV7-9	TRBJ1-6	ASRRSSSYNSPLH
TRBV15	TRBJ1-5	ATSRVGQGRGYGNQPQH
TRBV4-2	TRBJ1-2	ASSQDQGSIGYT
TRBV2	TRBJ1-4	ASIPDRRNEKLF
TRBV5-1	TRBJ1-2	ASSIGTNLANYGYT
TRBV29-1	TRBJ2-5	SAIRTSRETQY
TRBV4-1	TRBJ1-2	ASSQVGGFNYGYT
TRBV19	TRBJ2-1	ASKGLAAYNEQF
TRBV29-1	TRBJ2-2	SVDYRRTGELF
TRBV6-5	TRBJ1-4	ASRGPWDEKLF
TRBV2	TRBJ2-5	ASSLSQETQY
TRBV28	TRBJ1-5	ASRTDSNQPQH
TRBV29-1	TRBJ1-2	SVEDRPGGSYGYT
TRBV7-2	TRBJ1-6	ASSLGLASSYNSPLH
TRBV10-2	TRBJ1-6	ASGTGNNSPLH
TRBV9	TRBJ1-4	ASSEAGETNEKLF
TRBV27	TRBJ2-1	ASSLSPYNEQF
TRBV6-5	TRBJ1-4	ASSPGAEKLF
TRBV29-1	TRBJ2-1	SGGQNPPGNEQF
TRBV4-3	TRBJ1-1	ASSQDGWGSEAF
TRBV9	TRBJ2-3	ASSVAETHTDTQY
TRBV7-3	TRBJ1-3	ASSPTGAGNTIY
TRBV9	TRBJ2-1	ASSGLAGGPYNEQF
TRBV19	TRBJ1-1	ASSRIGDIMNTEAF
TRBV5-4	TRBJ2-1	ASSSLNEQF
TRBV6-5	TRBJ2-1	ASSYRQGHNEQF
TRBV15	TRBJ1-2	ATSRDAGTAVGYT
TRBV5-1	TRBJ1-3	ASSRDRDSGNTIY
TRBV6-5	TRBJ2-7	ASSYAGETYEQY
TRBV6-1	TRBJ1-4	ASSEAGGTS
TRBV5-1	TRBJ2-1	ASSPKLAGSHNEQF
TRBV19	TRBJ2-4	ASSPVSDNAKNIQY